This is a list of T cell receptor beta chains from one sample in a study of T cell responses to AZD1222 COVID-19 vaccine. Produced via immunoSEQ multiplex PCR; TCRdb's table is partial and in-frame only. The table records under 150,000 clones, approximately 91% of them present only once. Here the sequenced sample was peripheral blood, taken 28 days after the second AZD1222 dose. These receptors all come from an adult who received the AZD1222 COVID-19 vaccine. Both conserved end residues are part of each CDR3. A D gene is named only where the DNA matches it firmly. Clone size is not always given. Where it is, it says once, few, many or a class for expanded clones.

D gene,J gene,clone size,V gene,CDR3 DNA,CDR3 protein
.,TRBJ2-6,.,TRBV27,TGTGCCAGCAGAAGGGGGGGGTCGGACTCTGGGGCCAACGTCCTGACTTTC,CASRRGGSDSGANVLTF
.,TRBJ1-4,.,TRBV19,TGTGCCAGTACTCCGCCGGGGCAGGGAGGTGAAAAACTGTTTTTT,CASTPPGQGGEKLFF
.,TRBJ2-1,.,TRBV5-1,TGCGCCAGCAGCTTGGTCGACGCCAATTACAATGAGCAGTTCTTC,CASSLVDANYNEQFF
.,TRBJ1-4,many,TRBV6-5,TGTGCCACAATTCGGAATGCAACTAATGAAAAACTGTTTTTT,CATIRNATNEKLFF
.,TRBJ2-2,.,TRBV19,TGTGCCAGTAGCACGTCGGGGGCGCTGACCGGGGAGCTGTTTTTT,CASSTSGALTGELFF
.,TRBJ1-1,.,TRBV5-4,TGTGCCAGCAGTCCTGAGTTGTTCACTGAAGCTTTCTTT,CASSPELFTEAFF
TRBD1,TRBJ2-4,.,TRBV10-1,TGCGCCAGCAGTAGACAGGGACAAAACATTCAGTACTTC,CASSRQGQNIQYF
TRBD2,TRBJ2-5,.,TRBV5-4,TGTGCCAGCAGCTTGGAACTAGCGGGAGAGGGGGAGACCCAGTACTTC,CASSLELAGEGETQYF
.,TRBJ1-4,.,TRBV2,TGTGCCAGCACCTTGGACAGTGAAAAACTGTTTTTT,CASTLDSEKLFF
.,TRBJ1-2,.,TRBV19,TGTGCCAGTAGTATCGGTGGGAGGCTCTACTATGGCTACACCTTC,CASSIGGRLYYGYTF
.,TRBJ2-7,.,TRBV3-1/TRBV3-2,TGTGCCAGCAGCCAAGATGGCGCCTCCGAGCAGTACTTC,CASSQDGASEQYF
TRBD2,TRBJ2-1,.,TRBV7-2,TGTGCCAGCAGCCCTCACAGCGGGGCCAATGAGCAGTTCTTC,CASSPHSGANEQFF
.,TRBJ2-2,.,TRBV4-1,TGCGCCAGCAGCCATGTTATAAGCACCGGGGAGCTGTTTTTT,CASSHVISTGELFF
TRBD2,TRBJ2-2,.,TRBV5-1,TGCGCCAGCAGCAATCAACTAGCGTCAACTATCACCGGGGAGCTGTTTTTT,CASSNQLASTITGELFF